Following are 8 T cell receptor beta chains from one sample sequenced in a study of T-cell reconstitution after alpha-beta-depleted transplantation in children. This sample's TCRbeta library carried unique molecular identifier barcodes. TCRdb itself ran the PCR reads through MiXCR, one entry per CDR3 protein. The sample has a few hundred thousand distinct CDR3 sequences, approximately 10% seen once; the top ten hold 2% to 2.5%. Sample: PBMCs from the stem cell graft donor, taken from the stem cell graft. The receptors were sampled from a human donor who donated a stem cell graft to a child with acute lymphoblastic leukemia.

V is TRBV20-1 and J is TRBJ1-2; D call uncertain. The CDR3 covers 15 residues. V was pared by 0 bases and J by 4 bases, with 15 bases between. CDR1 and CDR2 from the germline V gene are DFQATT and SNEGSKA (reference sequence). Here the CDR3 reads CSARDKEAGSYGYTF. DNA of the CDR3: TGCAGTGCTAGAGATAAGGAGGCCGGGTCCTATGGCTACACCTTC.

This clonotype was picked up a small number of times. V usage is TRBV20-1 and J usage is TRBJ2-7; TRBD2 agrees at 13 bases. CDR1 DFQATT and CDR2 SNEGSKA come from the germline V gene (reference sequence). The J segment lost 3 bases and the V segment lost 0 bases, leaving 8 bases of the junction unmatched. The CDR3 runs to 17 residues. This chain's CDR3 is CSARDPSLAGGVYEQYF. In nucleotides, the CDR3 is TGCAGTGCTAGAGATCCCTCACTAGCGGGAGGGGTCTACGAGCAGTACTTC.

This chain connects TRBV5-6 to TRBJ2-4; D is perhaps TRBD2 (6 bases). Germline CDR1 SGHDT, CDR2 YYEEEE. This CDR3 region has 14 residues. With 4 bases removed from V and 8 bases from J, the gap between germline ends came to 16 bases. DNA of the CDR3: TGTGCCAGCAGCCAGGGACCAGGAGGGGACATTCAGTACTTC. This encodes CASSQGPGGDIQYF.

The V call is TRBV27, the J call TRBJ2-3, with a tentative D call TRBD1 (5 bases). With 2 bases removed from V and 0 bases from J, the gap between germline ends came to 24 bases. CDR1 and CDR2 from the germline V gene are MNHEY and SMNVEV (reference sequence). This CDR3 is built from 20 residues. CDR3 protein: CASSLKVLQVMRTSTDTQYF. The CDR3 nucleotides are TGTGCCAGCAGTTTAAAGGTCCTACAGGTGATGAGAACTAGCACAGATACGCAGTATTTT.

This clonotype has only a few counts. J is TRBJ2-1 and V is TRBV10-3; D gene ambiguous. The CDR3 spans 12 residues. Germline V gene sequence: CDR1 ENHRY, CDR2 SYGVKD. V was shortened by 0 bases and J by 4 bases, with 1 base between the two germline ends. DNA for the CDR3: TGTGCCATCAGTGAGTCTTACAATGAGCAGTTCTTC. Its protein is CAISESYNEQFF.

This clonotype occurred a few times. V is TRBV10-3 and J is TRBJ2-6, with D possibly being TRBD2 (6 bases). Germline CDR1 is ENHRY and CDR2 is SYGVKD. The CDR3 contains 16 residues. Between the trimmed V and J ends, which lost 4 bases and 2 bases, there was a span of 12 bases. The CDR3 nucleotides read TGTGCCATCAGTGGCATCGGAGGGACTGGGGCCAACGTCCTGACTTTC. Translated, it gives CAISGIGGTGANVLTF.

This clonotype was seen more than once but under ten times. The J gene is TRBJ2-5, the V gene TRBV10-3, with D perhaps TRBD1 or TRBD2 (5 bases each). In germline, CDR1 is ENHRY, CDR2 SYGVKD. Trimming took 10 bases from V and 5 from J, leaving 20 bases between them. CDR3 size: 14 residues. DNA of the CDR3: TGTGCCACCTCCAGGCCGGGGACGTTGGAGACCCAGTACTTC. As protein: CATSRPGTLETQYF.

In its sample, this clonotype was seen a few times. The chain is built from TRBV5-1 and TRBJ2-2, with a weak D call TRBD2 (6 bases). The V gene's germline CDR1 is SGHRS and CDR2 YFSETQ. Between the trimmed V and J ends, which lost 3 bases and 5 bases, there was a span of 14 bases. There are 15 residues in the CDR3. The CDR3: CASSSNAGQTGELFF. CDR3 nucleotides: TGCGCCAGCAGCTCGAACGCGGGGCAGACCGGGGAGCTGTTTTTT.